This T cell receptor (beta chain) stems from a study of glioma-infiltrating T cells. This clonotype was counted at least ten times. Amplification of TCR alpha and beta CDR3 regions from RNA used iRepertoire nested multiplex PCR. In TCRdb, the multiplex PCR reads were re-called with MiXCR into one record per CDR3 protein. Of approximately 110,000 distinct CDR3 sequences in the sample, roughly 24% are singletons; the top ten hold around 15%. The CDR3 is made up of 18 amino acids. Germline CDR1 is MNHNS and CDR2 is SASEGT. The V segment lost 8 bases and the J segment 1 base; nucleotides outside the gene matches: 17.

The chain recombines TRBV6-1 with TRBJ1-1; 9 nucleotides match TRBD1. The material sequenced was glioma tissue, nonneoplastic brain tissue, or PBMCs (not recorded which). The TCR originated in a human donor with low-grade glioma or glioblastoma, undergoing nonglioma brain surgery, or in good health (not recorded which). The CDR3 here is CASFTPTQGASGNTEAFF. The CDR3 nucleotides are TGTGCCAGCTTCACCCCCACACAGGGGGCATCGGGGAACACTGAAGCTTTCTTT.